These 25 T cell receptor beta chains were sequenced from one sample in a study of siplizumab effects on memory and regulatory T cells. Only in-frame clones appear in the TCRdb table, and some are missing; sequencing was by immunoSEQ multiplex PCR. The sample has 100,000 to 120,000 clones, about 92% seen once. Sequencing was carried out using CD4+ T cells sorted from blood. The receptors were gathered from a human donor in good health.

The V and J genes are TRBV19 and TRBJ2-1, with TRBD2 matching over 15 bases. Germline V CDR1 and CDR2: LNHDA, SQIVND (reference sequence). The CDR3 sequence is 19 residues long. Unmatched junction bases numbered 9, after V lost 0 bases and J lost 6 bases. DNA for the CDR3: TGTGCCAGTAGTATAGACCTAGGACTAGCGGGGGGGCGGTCCAATGAGCAGTTCTTC. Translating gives CASSIDLGLAGGRSNEQFF.

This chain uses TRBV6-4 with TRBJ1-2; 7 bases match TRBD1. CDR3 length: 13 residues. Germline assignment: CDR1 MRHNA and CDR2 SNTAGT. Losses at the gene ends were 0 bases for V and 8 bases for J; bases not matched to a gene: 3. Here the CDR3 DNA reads TGTGCCAGCAGTGACTCGGCAGGGGGAGGCTACACCTTC. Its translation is CASSDSAGGGYTF.

The CDR3 nucleotides are TGTGCCAGCAGCTTACAGGGGAACCAACAAGAGACCCAGTACTTC. This codes for CASSLQGNQQETQYF. The J gene is TRBJ2-5, the V gene TRBV7-9; weak D call: TRBD1 (6 bases). Germline-derived CDR1 and CDR2 are SEHNR and FQNEAQ (reference sequence). The V end lost 2 bases, the J end lost 2 bases, and 12 bases lay between the germline ends. The CDR3 has 15 residues.

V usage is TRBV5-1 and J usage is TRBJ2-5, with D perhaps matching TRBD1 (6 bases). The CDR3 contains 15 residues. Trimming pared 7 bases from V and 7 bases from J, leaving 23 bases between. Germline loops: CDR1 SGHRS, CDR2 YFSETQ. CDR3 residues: CASGDMGAGVGTQYF. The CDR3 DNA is TGCGCCAGCGGTGATATGGGGGCGGGTGTCGGGACCCAGTACTTC.

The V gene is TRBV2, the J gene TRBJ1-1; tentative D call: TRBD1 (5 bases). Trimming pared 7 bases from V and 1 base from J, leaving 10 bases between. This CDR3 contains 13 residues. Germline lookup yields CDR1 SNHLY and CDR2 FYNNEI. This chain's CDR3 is CASTSGQNTEAFF. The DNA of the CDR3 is TGTGCCAGCACTTCGGGGCAGAACACTGAAGCTTTCTTT.

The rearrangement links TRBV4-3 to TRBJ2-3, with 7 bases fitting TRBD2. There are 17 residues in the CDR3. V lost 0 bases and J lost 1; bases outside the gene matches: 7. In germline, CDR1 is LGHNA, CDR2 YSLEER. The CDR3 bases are TGCGCCAGCAGCCAAGATATGGGGGGGTGGGGCACAGATACGCAGTATTTT. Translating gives CASSQDMGGWGTDTQYF.

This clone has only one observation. This CDR3 reads CASSSTGTGDDEQFF. For the CDR3, the DNA is TGTGCCAGCAGCTCGACCGGGACAGGGGACGATGAGCAGTTCTTC. The chain uses TRBV7-6 and TRBJ2-1; 10 bases line up with TRBD1. Germline loops: CDR1 SGHVS, CDR2 FNYEAQ. V lost 4 bases to trimming and J lost 8 bases; unmatched junction nucleotides: 8. The CDR3 spans 15 residues.

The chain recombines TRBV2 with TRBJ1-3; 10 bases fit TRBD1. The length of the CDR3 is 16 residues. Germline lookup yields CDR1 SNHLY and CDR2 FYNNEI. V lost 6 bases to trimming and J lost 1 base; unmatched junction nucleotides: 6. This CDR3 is CASSTGQGESGNTIYF. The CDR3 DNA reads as TGTGCCAGCAGCACTGGACAGGGGGAATCTGGAAACACCATATATTTT.

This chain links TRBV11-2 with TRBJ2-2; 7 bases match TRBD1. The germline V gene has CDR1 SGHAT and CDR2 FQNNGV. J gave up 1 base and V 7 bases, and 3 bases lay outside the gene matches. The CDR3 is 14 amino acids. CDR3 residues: CASTRQGNTGELFF. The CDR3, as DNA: TGTGCCAGCACCCGACAGGGGAACACCGGGGAGCTGTTTTTT.

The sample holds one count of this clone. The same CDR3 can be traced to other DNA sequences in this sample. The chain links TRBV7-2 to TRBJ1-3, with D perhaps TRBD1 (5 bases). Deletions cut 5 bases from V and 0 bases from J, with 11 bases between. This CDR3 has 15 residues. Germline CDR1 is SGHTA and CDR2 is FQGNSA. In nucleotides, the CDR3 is TGTGCCAGCAGCAGGGGATTGAGCTCTGGAAACACCATATATTTT. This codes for CASSRGLSSGNTIYF.

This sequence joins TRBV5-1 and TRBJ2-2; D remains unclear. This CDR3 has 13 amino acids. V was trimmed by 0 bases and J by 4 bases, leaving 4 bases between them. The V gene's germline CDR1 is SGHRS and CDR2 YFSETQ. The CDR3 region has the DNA TGCGCCAGCAGCTTGGGGGCCACCGGGGAGCTGTTTTTT. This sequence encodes CASSLGATGELFF. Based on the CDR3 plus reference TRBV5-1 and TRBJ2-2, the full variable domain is KAGVTQTPRYLIKTRGQQVTLSCSPISGHRSVSWYQQTPGQGLQFLFEYFSETQRNKGNFPGRFSGRQFSNSRSEMNVSTLELGDSALYLCASSLGATGELFFGEGSRLTVL.

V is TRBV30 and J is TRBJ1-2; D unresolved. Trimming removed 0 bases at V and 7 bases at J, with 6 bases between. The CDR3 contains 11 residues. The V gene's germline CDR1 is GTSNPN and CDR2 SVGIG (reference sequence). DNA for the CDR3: TGTGCCTGGAGTGTTCGAATTGGCTACACCTTC. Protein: CAWSVRIGYTF.

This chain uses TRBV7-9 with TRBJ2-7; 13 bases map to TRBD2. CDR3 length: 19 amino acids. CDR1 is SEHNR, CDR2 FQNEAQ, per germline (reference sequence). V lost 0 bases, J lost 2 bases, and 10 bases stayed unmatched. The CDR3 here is CASSLAGSGLAGYTYEQYF. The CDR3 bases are TGTGCCAGCAGCTTAGCGGGCTCGGGACTAGCGGGGTACACCTACGAGCAGTACTTC.

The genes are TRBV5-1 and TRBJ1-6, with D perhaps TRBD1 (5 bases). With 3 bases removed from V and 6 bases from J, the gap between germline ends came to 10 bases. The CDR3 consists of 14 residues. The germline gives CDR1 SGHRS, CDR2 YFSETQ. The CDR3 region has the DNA TGCGCCAGCAGCTCGGGACCTCGTAATTCACCCCTCCACTTT. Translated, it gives CASSSGPRNSPLHF.

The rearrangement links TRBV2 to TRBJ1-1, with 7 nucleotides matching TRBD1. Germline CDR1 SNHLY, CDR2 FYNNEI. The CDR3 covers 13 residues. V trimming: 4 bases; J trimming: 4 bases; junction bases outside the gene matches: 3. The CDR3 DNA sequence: TGTGCCAGCAGTGCACAGGGGCCCACTGAAGCTTTCTTT. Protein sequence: CASSAQGPTEAFF.

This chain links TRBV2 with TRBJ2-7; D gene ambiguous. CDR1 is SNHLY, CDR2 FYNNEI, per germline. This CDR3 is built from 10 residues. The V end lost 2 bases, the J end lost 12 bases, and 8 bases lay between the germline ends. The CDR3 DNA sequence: TGTGCCAGCAGTGAATCCTTGCCGTACTTC. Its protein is CASSESLPYF.

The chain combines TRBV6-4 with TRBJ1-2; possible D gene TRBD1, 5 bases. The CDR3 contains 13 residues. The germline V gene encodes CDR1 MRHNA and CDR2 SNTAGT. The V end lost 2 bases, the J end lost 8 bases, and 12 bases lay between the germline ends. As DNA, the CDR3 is TGTGCCAGCAGTGACGGGGCAGGGCGAGGCTACACCTTC. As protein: CASSDGAGRGYTF.

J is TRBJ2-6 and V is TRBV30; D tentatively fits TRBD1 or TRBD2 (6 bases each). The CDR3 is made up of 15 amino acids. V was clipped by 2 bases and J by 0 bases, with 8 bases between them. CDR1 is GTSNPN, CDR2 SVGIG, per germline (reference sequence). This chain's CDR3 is CAWSRGASGANVLTF. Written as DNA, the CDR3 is TGTGCCTGGAGTAGGGGGGCCTCTGGGGCCAACGTCCTGACTTTC.

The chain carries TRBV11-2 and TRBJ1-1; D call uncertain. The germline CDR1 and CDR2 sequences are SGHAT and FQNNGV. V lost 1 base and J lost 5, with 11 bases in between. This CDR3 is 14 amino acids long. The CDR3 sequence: CASSLGAVITEAFF. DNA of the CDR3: TGTGCCAGCAGCTTAGGTGCGGTGATAACTGAAGCTTTCTTT.

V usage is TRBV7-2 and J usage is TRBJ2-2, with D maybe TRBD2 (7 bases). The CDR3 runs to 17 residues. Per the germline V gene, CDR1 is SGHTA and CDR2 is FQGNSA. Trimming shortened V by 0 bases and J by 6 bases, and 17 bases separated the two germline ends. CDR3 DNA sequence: TGTGCCAGCAGCTTAGCGCTCCCGGGGGGCTATTCCGGGGAGCTGTTTTTT. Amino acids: CASSLALPGGYSGELFF.

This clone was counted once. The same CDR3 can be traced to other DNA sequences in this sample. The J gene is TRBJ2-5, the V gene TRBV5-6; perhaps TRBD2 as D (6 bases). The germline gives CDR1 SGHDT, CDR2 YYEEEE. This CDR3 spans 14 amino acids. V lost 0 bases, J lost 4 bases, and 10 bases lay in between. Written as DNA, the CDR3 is TGTGCCAGCAGCTTGGTTGCGGGACGAGAGACCCAGTACTTC. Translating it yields CASSLVAGRETQYF.

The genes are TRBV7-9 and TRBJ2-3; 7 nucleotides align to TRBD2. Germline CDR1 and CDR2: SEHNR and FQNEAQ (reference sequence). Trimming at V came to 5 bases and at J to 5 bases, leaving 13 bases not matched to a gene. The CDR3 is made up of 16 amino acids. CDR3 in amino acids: CASSQDLAVARDTQYF. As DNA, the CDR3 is TGTGCCAGCAGCCAAGATCTAGCGGTTGCTAGAGATACGCAGTATTTT. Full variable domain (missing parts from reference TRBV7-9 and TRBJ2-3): DTGVSQNPRHKITKRGQNVTFRCDPISEHNRLYWYRQTLGQGPEFLTYFQNEAQLEKSRLLSDRFSAERPKGSFSTLEIQRTEQGDSAMYLCASSQDLAVARDTQYFGPGTRLTVL.

The CDR3 region is CAWNPEAFF. DNA of the CDR3: TGTGCCTGGAACCCAGAAGCTTTCTTT. The V and J genes are TRBV30 and TRBJ1-1, with no clear D. The CDR3 is made up of 9 amino acids. From germline, CDR1 is GTSNPN and CDR2 SVGIG (reference sequence). The V and J ends lost 4 bases and 8 bases respectively, with 5 bases between them.

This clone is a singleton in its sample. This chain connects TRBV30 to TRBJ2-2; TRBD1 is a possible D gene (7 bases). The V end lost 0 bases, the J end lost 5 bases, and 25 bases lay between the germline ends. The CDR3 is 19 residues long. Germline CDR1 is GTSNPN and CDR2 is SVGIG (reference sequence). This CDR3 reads CAWSVLPPRAGGGTGELFF. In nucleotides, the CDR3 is TGTGCCTGGAGTGTACTACCCCCTCGGGCAGGGGGAGGTACCGGGGAGCTGTTTTTT.

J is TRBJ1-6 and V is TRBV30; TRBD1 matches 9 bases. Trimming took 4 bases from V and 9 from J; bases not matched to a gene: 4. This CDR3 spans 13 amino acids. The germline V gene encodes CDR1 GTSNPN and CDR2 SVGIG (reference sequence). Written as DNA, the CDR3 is TGTGCCTGGACCCCGGACAGGGGTTCACCCCTCCACTTT. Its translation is CAWTPDRGSPLHF.